This TCR beta chain was documented in a study of blood T cell repertoires in COVID-19. Whole-study context: Collection of acute and convalescent COVID-19 samples took place in the United States, Italy and Spain. The analysed material was cDNA or gDNA that came from T cells, B-cell-depleted T cells, or PBMCs.

Authors' data handling: Nucleated cell counts were estimated from reference gene primer amplification. TCRdb's table, derived via immunoSEQ multiplex PCR, lists solely in-frame clones and lacks some. Clonal size and the V and J genes are those of that table, whereas D and trimming came from the DNA. Of a few hundred thousand clones listed, about 91% were seen once; the top ten hold about an eighth. CDR3 length: 19 amino acids. Germline V gene lookup returns CDR1 MRHNA and CDR2 SNTAGT. The V and J ends lost 4 bases and 4 bases, in that order; junction bases with no gene match: 18. Sequencing was performed on peripheral blood. This chain links TRBV6-4 with TRBJ1-5, with 8 bases aligning to TRBD1. This clonotype was sampled from a woman aged 55-69 years with acute or convalescent COVID-19. The CDR3 loop reads CASSGKRQGMGEPNQPQHF. The CDR3 nucleotides are TGTGCCAGCAGTGGGAAGAGACAGGGGATGGGAGAACCTAATCAGCCCCAGCATTTT.